This T cell receptor beta chain is from a study of metastatic and nonmetastatic thyroid tumors. The overall study: Across peripheral blood and tumor or nodule tissue samples taken from malignant and benign thyroid patients, the repertoires were compared with one another.

Ahead of thyroid surgery, no patient had received treatment of any kind. Germline V gene sequence: CDR1 MDHEN, CDR2 SYDVKM. The CDR3 runs 15 residues. Using MiXCR, TCRdb re-called clones from the PCR reads. The profile shows some 22,000 clones, roughly a quarter of them singletons. As to this clone: One end of the junction fails to match germline, which may point to a read error.

The chain has TRBV28 and TRBJ2-1, with D possibly matching TRBD2 (6 bases). This sequence was found in a male donor with papillary thyroid cancer or a benign thyroid nodule (not recorded which). Some clones in this sample may be carry-over from other donors' samples. The sequenced material came from tumor tissue. CDR3 nucleotide sequence: TGTGACAGTCTCGGGGGAGGCCAGGGCTACAATGAGCAGTTATTC. Translated, it gives CDSLGGGQGYNEQLF.